These 23 T cell receptor beta chains were all obtained from the same sample, sequenced in a study of blood T cell repertoires in COVID-19. Method: immunoSEQ multiplex PCR; TCRdb's copy keeps in-frame clones and lacks some. The sample includes approximately 140,000 clones, roughly 84% of them seen just once. Sequenced sample: PBMCs or T cells enriched from blood (not recorded which). These receptors originate from a woman in her forties or fifties who had been exposed to COVID-19.

The sample holds one count of this clone. The rearrangement links TRBV9 to TRBJ2-1; TRBD2 agrees at 14 bases. The CDR3 covers 16 residues. CDR1 and CDR2 (germline): SGDLS, YYNGEE. V gave up 3 bases and J gave up 9 bases; unmatched junction bases: 8. The CDR3 sequence: CASSARGLAGGGEQFF. The CDR3 DNA reads as TGTGCCAGCAGCGCAAGAGGACTAGCGGGAGGCGGTGAGCAGTTCTTC.

The CDR3 bases are TGTGCCTGGGCTCCCGGGACAGGGCCAGCTTTCTTT. Translated, it gives CAWAPGTGPAFF. The rearrangement uses TRBV30 and TRBJ1-1; TRBD1 matches 9 bases. Germline V lookup: CDR1 GTSNPN, CDR2 SVGIG (reference sequence). The J segment lost 10 bases and the V segment lost 5 bases, leaving 8 bases of the junction unmatched. The CDR3 spans 12 residues.

V gene TRBV23-1 combines with J gene TRBJ2-1; a weak D match, TRBD1 (5 bases). Being an ORF, TRBV23-1 has a function that is uncertain. The CDR3 has 14 residues. Trimming left V 3 bases short and J 1 base short, with 7 bases between. The CDR3 loop reads CASSHAGSYNEQFF. In DNA, the CDR3 is TGCGCCAGCAGTCACGCAGGGTCCTACAATGAGCAGTTCTTC.

This chain uses TRBV6-2 or TRBV6-3 with TRBJ1-1; TRBD1 matches 9 bases. This CDR3 contains 15 residues. The germline V gene encodes CDR1 MNHEY and CDR2 SVGEGT. With V trimmed by 2 bases and J by 3 bases, 4 bases remained unmatched. CDR3 residues: CASSYKRTGDTEAFF. CDR3 nucleotides: TGTGCCAGCAGTTACAAGAGGACAGGGGACACTGAAGCTTTCTTT.

This CDR3 reads CASSQTGPTEAFF. In DNA, the CDR3 is TGTGCCAGCAGCCAGACAGGACCGACTGAAGCTTTCTTT. V usage is TRBV4-2 and J usage is TRBJ1-1, with a weak D call TRBD1 (6 bases). The CDR3 contains 13 residues. CDR1 and CDR2 (germline): LGHNA, YNFKEQ. V dropped 3 bases and J dropped 5 bases, with 10 bases sitting between them.

This rearrangement joins TRBV19 to TRBJ2-3; no firm D call. Between the trimmed V and J ends, which lost 5 bases and 1 base, there was a span of 13 bases. Germline V gene data show CDR1 as LNHDA and CDR2 as SQIVND (reference sequence). The CDR3 is 15 amino acids. CDR3 in amino acids: CASSARSWGTDTQYF. CDR3 in DNA: TGTGCCAGTAGTGCGAGGAGCTGGGGCACAGATACGCAGTATTTT.

This rearrangement joins TRBV15 to TRBJ2-7; D is possibly TRBD2 (6 bases). Looked up from germline, CDR1 is LNHNV and CDR2 is YYDKDF (reference sequence). V shed 3 bases and J shed 7 bases, with 16 bases lying between them. The CDR3 totals 14 residues. The CDR3 sequence is CATSRRDSQREQYF. DNA for the CDR3: TGTGCCACCAGCAGGAGGGACTCTCAACGGGAGCAGTACTTC.

V gene TRBV29-1 combines with J gene TRBJ2-3, with TRBD1 matching 7 bases. This CDR3 region has 14 residues. The germline gives CDR1 SQVTM, CDR2 ANQGSEA. Unmatched junction bases numbered 6, after V lost 6 bases and J lost 0 bases. The CDR3 reads CSVGTAASTDTQYF. The CDR3 DNA reads TGCAGCGTCGGGACAGCTGCTAGCACAGATACGCAGTATTTT.

This clone was observed a single time. The chain has TRBV19 and TRBJ2-2; TRBD1 might be the D (5 bases). Trimming pared 4 bases from V and 0 bases from J, leaving 12 bases between. Germline-derived CDR1 and CDR2 are LNHDA and SQIVND (reference sequence). CDR3 size: 16 residues. The CDR3 loop reads CASSTGHAANTGELFF. The CDR3 coding sequence is TGTGCCAGTAGTACCGGACATGCTGCGAACACCGGGGAGCTGTTTTTT.

The chain uses TRBV27 and TRBJ1-1, with TRBD1 matching 7 bases. With V trimmed by 2 bases and J by 5 bases, 5 bases remained unmatched. CDR1 MNHEY and CDR2 SMNVEV come from the germline V gene (reference sequence). This CDR3 is built from 14 residues. CDR3 loop: CASSLMTGMTEAFF. In nucleotides, the CDR3 is TGTGCCAGCAGTTTAATGACAGGGATGACTGAAGCTTTCTTT.

The rearrangement joins TRBV12-3 or TRBV12-4 to TRBJ2-7; D may be TRBD1 (5 bases). The CDR3 sequence is 12 residues long. V lost 8 bases to trimming and J lost 4 bases, with 12 bases between them. CDR3 amino acids: CASGSTGYEQYF. CDR3 bases: TGTGCCAGCGGATCAACAGGTTACGAGCAGTACTTC.

J is TRBJ1-2 and V is TRBV25-1, with TRBD1 identical over 8 bases. The V gene end was trimmed by 5 bases and the J gene end by 4 bases; junction bases not matched to a gene: 3. Per germline, CDR1 MGHDK and CDR2 SYGVNS. The CDR3 consists of 13 residues. The chain's CDR3 is CASSLQGGYGYTF. CDR3 nucleotide sequence: TGTGCCAGCAGTTTACAGGGGGGCTATGGCTACACCTTC.

The rearrangement links TRBV2 to TRBJ2-2; TRBD1 matches at 7 bases. Germline V gene sequence: CDR1 SNHLY, CDR2 FYNNEI. J lost 3 bases, V lost 6 bases, and 7 bases had no gene match. The CDR3 consists of 15 residues. The CDR3 coding sequence is TGTGCCAGCAGACAGGGGTCCCTGGACACCGGGGAGCTGTTTTTT. Its protein product is CASRQGSLDTGELFF.

The CDR3 is CASSIDRGSTGELFF. The CDR3 nucleotides are TGTGCCAGCAGCATAGACAGGGGGTCCACCGGGGAGCTGTTTTTT. This chain uses TRBV6-4 with TRBJ2-2; 9 nucleotides match TRBD1. J lost 4 bases, V lost 6 bases, and 6 bases had no gene match. From germline, CDR1 is MRHNA and CDR2 SNTAGT. This CDR3 spans 15 amino acids.

The chain has TRBV7-9 and TRBJ2-3, with a possible D match to TRBD2 (6 bases). Trimming left V 7 bases short and J 1 base short, with 15 bases between. The germline V gene encodes CDR1 SEHNR and CDR2 FQNEAQ (reference sequence). The CDR3 is made up of 15 amino acids. CDR3: CASTPGGSGTDTQYF. CDR3 in DNA: TGTGCCAGCACCCCTGGGGGGTCCGGCACAGATACGCAGTATTTT. Full variable domain (remainder filled in from reference TRBV7-9 and TRBJ2-3): DTGVSQNPRHKITKRGQNVTFRCDPISEHNRLYWYRQTLGQGPEFLTYFQNEAQLEKSRLLSDRFSAERPKGSFSTLEIQRTEQGDSAMYLCASTPGGSGTDTQYFGPGTRLTVL.

This sequence joins TRBV7-2 and TRBJ1-2; 9 bases align to TRBD1. With 1 base clipped from V and 7 bases from J, the junction kept 4 bases outside the gene matches. The CDR3 extends over 14 amino acids. Germline CDR1 reads SGHTA; CDR2 reads FQGNSA. The CDR3 loop reads CASSLGQGGGGYTF. The DNA of the CDR3 is TGTGCCAGCAGCTTAGGACAGGGGGGAGGTGGCTACACCTTC.

The chain links TRBV6-5 to TRBJ1-6; D ambiguous. This CDR3 is built from 14 residues. The V and J ends lost 5 bases and 3 bases respectively, with 8 bases between them. Per germline, CDR1 MNHEY and CDR2 SVGAGI. The CDR3, as DNA: TGTGCCAGCAGTAGCGGAGGCTATAATTCACCCCTCCACTTT. Translation: CASSSGGYNSPLHF.

J is TRBJ2-2 and V is TRBV6-5; the match to TRBD1 covers 7 bases. CDR1 is MNHEY, CDR2 SVGAGI, per germline. The CDR3 consists of 16 residues. V shed 3 bases, J shed 3 bases, and the junction held 7 bases outside the gene matches. CDR3 region: CASSYSRTGYTGELFF. For the CDR3, the DNA is TGTGCCAGCAGTTATTCTCGGACAGGTTACACCGGGGAGCTGTTTTTT.

This clone has only one observation. The rearrangement links TRBV10-3 to TRBJ1-2, with D possibly TRBD1 on 5 matching bases. This CDR3 comprises 13 residues. CDR1 and CDR2 from the germline V gene are ENHRY and SYGVKD. V was cut by 4 bases and J by 1 base, with 7 bases left in between. CDR3 nucleotide sequence: TGTGCCATCAGTGCACAGGTTAACTATGGCTACACCTTC. Translating gives CAISAQVNYGYTF.

The CDR3 DNA reads as TGTGCCAGAAGCTTGTTTGAGAGGGCCCCCTACGAGCAGTACTTC. It encodes CARSLFERAPYEQYF. The chain is built from TRBV5-3 and TRBJ2-7, with D maybe TRBD2 (5 bases). TRBV5-3 is known as an ORF, though its function is uncertain. The V end was cut by 1 base, the J end by 2 bases, with 13 bases between. The CDR3 has 15 residues.

This rearrangement joins TRBV9 to TRBJ2-7, with TRBD1 identical over 7 bases. Germline CDR1 reads SGDLS; CDR2 reads YYNGEE. The J segment lost 5 bases and the V segment lost 3 bases, leaving 8 bases of the junction unmatched. This CDR3 has 14 residues. The DNA for the CDR3 is TGTGCCAGCAGCGCCGGGCCCCAGGGGGACGAGCAGTACTTC. Its translation: CASSAGPQGDEQYF.

The gene calls are TRBV21-1 and TRBJ2-1; the DNA was not compared with TRBD2, the D call given in the table. TRBV21-1 has pseudogene status. CDR3 length: 18 amino acids. CDR3 in DNA: TGTGCCAGCAGCAGAGTAGCGGATCCAGTATGTACCTACAATGAGCAGTTCTTC. Protein: CASSRVADPVCTYNEQFF.

This chain uses TRBV4-1 with TRBJ1-3; 7 bases agree with TRBD1. The CDR3 has 16 amino acids. V dropped 2 bases and J dropped 4; count of bases not matched to a gene: 8. The germline V gene has CDR1 MGHRA and CDR2 YSYEKL. CDR3 bases: TGCGCCAGCAGCCAACCCCTCGGGACAGACGGAAACACCATATATTTT. Its protein is CASSQPLGTDGNTIYF.